This entry lists 30 T cell receptor beta chains sequenced from one sample in a study of OX40 agonist ivuxolimab in advanced cancers. Sequencing used immunoSEQ multiplex PCR; TCRdb keeps in-frame clones, though not all of them. The sample includes approximately 100,000 clones, roughly 94% seen only once; the top ten take roughly 0.5%. This specimen was CD4+ or CD8+ T cells sorted from blood, taken in a trial of the OX40 agonist ivuxolimab. The receptors were gathered from an adult with an advanced solid tumor such as melanoma, head and neck, liver or kidney cancer.

In this sample, this clone turned up once. The rearrangement joins TRBV5-1 to TRBJ1-3; 7 bases match TRBD1. J gave up 4 bases and V 4 bases, and 11 bases lay outside the gene matches. This CDR3 spans 16 amino acids. The germline CDR1 and CDR2 sequences are SGHRS and YFSETQ. The CDR3 here is CASSRAGKGAGNTIYF. The CDR3 coding sequence is TGCGCCAGCAGCCGCGCAGGGAAGGGGGCAGGAAACACCATATATTTT.

The chain is built from TRBV6-5 and TRBJ2-7, with D possibly matching TRBD1 (8 bases). The V gene lost 4 bases and the J gene lost 4 bases, with 20 bases spanning the gap. CDR3 length: 16 amino acids. Germline loops: CDR1 MNHEY, CDR2 SVGAGI. The CDR3 DNA reads TGTGCCAGCAGTTTAGGACAGGGCGGGGGAGTATACGAGCAGTACTTC. This encodes CASSLGQGGGVYEQYF.

This clone was recorded only once. The chain recombines TRBV5-1 with TRBJ2-1, with D maybe TRBD1 (7 bases). Germline lookup yields CDR1 SGHRS and CDR2 YFSETQ. This CDR3 region has 15 residues. The V and J ends lost 4 bases and 7 bases respectively, with 18 bases between them. DNA for the CDR3: TGCGCCAGCAGCCCCGCGGAGGGGGCCTGGAATGAGCAGTTCTTC. It specifies CASSPAEGAWNEQFF.

This chain joins TRBV13 and TRBJ1-2; possible D gene TRBD1, 6 bases. This CDR3 contains 15 residues. The V and J ends lost 2 bases and 4 bases respectively, with 14 bases between them. Germline V gene data show CDR1 as PRHDT and CDR2 as FYEKMQ (reference sequence). CDR3 sequence: CASSLSAGAGYGYTF. The DNA for the CDR3 is TGTGCCAGCAGCTTATCGGCAGGGGCAGGCTATGGCTACACCTTC.

The chain links TRBV7-8 to TRBJ2-4, with a weak D call TRBD2 (6 bases). Germline loops: CDR1 SGHVS, CDR2 FQNEAQ. The germline V and J ends were trimmed by 5 bases and 8 bases, with 22 bases remaining between them. The CDR3 runs to 16 residues. CDR3 loop: CASSRTAGGMLDIQYF. In DNA, the CDR3 is TGTGCCAGCAGCCGGACGGCCGGGGGTATGTTGGACATTCAGTACTTC.

The chain couples TRBV6-5 to TRBJ1-1, with D possibly TRBD1 on 6 matching bases. V lost 5 bases to trimming and J lost 1 base, with 11 bases between them. CDR1 and CDR2 (germline): MNHEY, SVGAGI. The CDR3 runs 14 residues. The CDR3 protein is CASSQDRTNTEAFF. The CDR3 coding sequence is TGTGCCAGCAGTCAAGACAGGACGAACACTGAAGCTTTCTTT.

This clone was observed a handful of times. The J gene is TRBJ2-4, the V gene TRBV2; TRBD2 agrees at 10 bases. Germline V gene data show CDR1 as SNHLY and CDR2 as FYNNEI. The CDR3 runs to 15 residues. V lost 2 bases, J lost 7 bases, and 5 bases stayed unmatched. Written as DNA, the CDR3 is TGTGCCAGCAGTGAACCCAGCGGGGGGGCCAACATTCAGTACTTC. It is translated as CASSEPSGGANIQYF.

This chain connects TRBV7-2 to TRBJ2-1, with no clear D. Trimming cost V 1 base and J 0 bases, with 10 bases left between them. Germline CDR1 and CDR2: SGHTA and FQGNSA. There are 16 residues in the CDR3. The CDR3 DNA sequence: TGTGCCAGCAGCTTAGACTTTCAAAGCTCCTACAATGAGCAGTTCTTC. Translating it yields CASSLDFQSSYNEQFF.

The chain is built from TRBV27 and TRBJ1-2; possibly TRBD1 for D (5 bases). Trimming removed 3 bases from V and 6 bases from J, with 17 bases in between. The CDR3 has 15 residues. Germline-derived CDR1 and CDR2 are MNHEY and SMNVEV (reference sequence). The CDR3 loop reads CASSFRALGTDGYTF. Written as DNA, the CDR3 is TGTGCCAGCAGTTTTCGGGCCCTTGGGACGGATGGCTACACCTTC.

The chain employs TRBV18 and TRBJ2-5; 10 nucleotides line up with TRBD1. This CDR3 is built from 17 residues. V shed 4 bases and J 1 base; nucleotides not matched to a gene: 9. Germline-derived CDR1 and CDR2 are KGHSH and LQKENI. CDR3 in DNA: TGTGCCAGCTCACTAACCCGCCGGGACAGGGGCCAAGAGACCCAGTACTTC. It encodes CASSLTRRDRGQETQYF. The full variable domain, in which reference TRBV18 and TRBJ2-5 provide the parts outside the CDR3, is NAGVMQNPRHLVRRRGQEARLRCSPMKGHSHVYWYRQLPEEGLKFMVYLQKENIIDESGMPKERFSAEFPKEGPSILRIQQVVRGDSAAYFCASSLTRRDRGQETQYFGPGTRLLVL.

The genes are TRBV6-1 and TRBJ2-7; D may match TRBD1 or TRBD2 (5 bases each). Trimming cost V 6 bases and J 2 bases, with 17 bases left between them. Germline V gives CDR1 MNHNS, CDR2 SASEGT. The CDR3 contains 15 residues. Written as DNA, the CDR3 is TGTGCCAGCAGCGCGATCGGACTGGGGGCCTACGAGCAGTACTTC. Residues: CASSAIGLGAYEQYF.

The sample holds a few counts of this clone. The rearrangement links TRBV7-3 to TRBJ1-6; 7 nucleotides line up with TRBD1. CDR1 is SGHTA and CDR2 is FQGTGA in the germline V gene. Trimming took 4 bases from V and 9 from J; bases not matched to a gene: 9. The CDR3 is 15 amino acids. The CDR3 protein is CASSSQGIGSSPLHF. CDR3 DNA: TGTGCCAGCAGCTCACAGGGGATAGGTAGTTCACCCCTCCACTTT.

This rearrangement joins TRBV6-1 to TRBJ1-2; TRBD1 might be the D (5 bases). There are 15 residues in the CDR3. In germline, CDR1 is MNHNS, CDR2 SASEGT. Deletions cut 7 bases from V and 4 bases from J, with 19 bases between. The chain's CDR3 is CASTVGGDSAYGYTF. Here the CDR3 DNA reads TGTGCCAGCACCGTGGGGGGTGACTCCGCCTATGGCTACACCTTC.

The J gene is TRBJ2-1, the V gene TRBV2; 7 nucleotides align to TRBD1. V gave up 5 bases and J gave up 9 bases; unmatched junction bases: 7. CDR3 size: 13 residues. The germline gives CDR1 SNHLY, CDR2 FYNNEI. CDR3 coding DNA: TGTGCCAGCAGTCAGACAGGGTCGGTTGAGCAGTTCTTC. It specifies CASSQTGSVEQFF.

V and J are TRBV6-1 and TRBJ1-1; D remains unclear. The CDR3 consists of 12 residues. Trimming stripped 7 bases from V and 2 bases from J, with 8 bases between. Germline assignment: CDR1 MNHNS and CDR2 SASEGT. CDR3 residues: CASTLINTEAFF. CDR3 coding DNA: TGTGCCAGCACACTCATTAACACTGAAGCTTTCTTT.

The rearrangement uses TRBV7-3 and TRBJ2-2; D call uncertain. This CDR3 comprises 13 residues. CDR1 is SGHTA, CDR2 FQGTGA, per germline. V was cut by 5 bases and J by 4 bases, with 8 bases left in between. CDR3 in amino acids: CASSGQITGELFF. Here the CDR3 DNA reads TGTGCCAGCAGCGGTCAGATCACCGGGGAGCTGTTTTTT.

The chain recombines TRBV12-5 with TRBJ2-1; no firm D call. Per germline, CDR1 LGHNT and CDR2 FRNRAP. V dropped 3 bases and J dropped 7 bases, with 7 bases sitting between them. There are 12 residues in the CDR3. CDR3 in DNA: TGTGCTAGTGGTTTTCGTAGGAATGAGCAGTTCTTC. Protein sequence: CASGFRRNEQFF.

This rearrangement joins TRBV5-4 to TRBJ2-1; weak D call: TRBD2 (5 bases). V shed 0 bases and J shed 7 bases, with 14 bases lying between them. Germline loops: CDR1 SGHNT, CDR2 YYREEE (reference sequence). The CDR3 contains 15 residues. CDR3 sequence (DNA): TGTGCCAGCAGCTTGGCGGGCAGGACTTCAAATGAGCAGTTCTTC. It codes for CASSLAGRTSNEQFF.

This chain links TRBV5-1 with TRBJ2-3; no clear D. V was shortened by 3 bases and J by 0 bases, with 2 bases between the two germline ends. Looked up from germline, CDR1 is SGHRS and CDR2 is YFSETQ. The CDR3 extends over 12 amino acids. The CDR3 reads CASSSSTDTQYF. The DNA for the CDR3 is TGCGCCAGCAGCTCGAGCACAGATACGCAGTATTTT.

The rearrangement joins TRBV7-6 to TRBJ2-2; the match to TRBD2 covers 10 bases. The CDR3 consists of 16 residues. Germline-derived CDR1 and CDR2 are SGHVS and FNYEAQ. V shed 0 bases and J 8 bases; nucleotides not matched to a gene: 6. The CDR3 here is CASSLADGAGGGELFF. CDR3 sequence (DNA): TGTGCCAGCAGCTTAGCCGATGGAGCGGGAGGGGGGGAGCTGTTTTTT. The variable domain in full, completed from reference TRBV7-6 and TRBJ2-2, reads GAGVSQSPRYKVTKRGQDVALRCDPISGHVSLYWYRQALGQGPEFLTYFNYEAQQDKSGLPNDRFSAERPEGSISTLTIQRTEQRDSAMYRCASSLADGAGGGELFFGEGSRLTVL.

V usage is TRBV7-3 and J usage is TRBJ2-1, with 15 bases aligning to TRBD2. CDR1 and CDR2 from the germline V gene are SGHTA and FQGTGA. CDR3 length: 15 amino acids. Unmatched junction bases numbered 4, after V lost 3 bases and J lost 10 bases. The CDR3 loop reads CASSFGTSGGREQFF. CDR3 DNA sequence: TGTGCCAGCAGCTTCGGGACTAGCGGGGGGAGGGAGCAGTTCTTC.

CDR3 in DNA: TGTGCCTGGAGGGCCGGCGGGGGGGCCTCCACAGATACGCAGTATTTT. It specifies CAWRAGGGASTDTQYF. The gene calls are TRBV30 and TRBJ2-3, with TRBD2 matching over 9 bases. CDR1 GTSNPN and CDR2 SVGIG come from the germline V gene (reference sequence). This CDR3 contains 16 residues. V dropped 3 bases and J dropped 2; count of bases not matched to a gene: 9.

This chain links TRBV19 with TRBJ1-1; D remains ambiguous. The V end lost 3 bases, the J end lost 5 bases, and 19 bases lay between the germline ends. Looked up from germline, CDR1 is LNHDA and CDR2 is SQIVND (reference sequence). This CDR3 has 16 amino acids. CDR3 DNA sequence: TGTGCCAGTAGTATTTGGTCTGGCTTACGAGAAACTGAAGCTTTCTTT. Translation gives CASSIWSGLRETEAFF. Looking up the rest from reference TRBV19 and TRBJ1-1 gives the full variable domain: DGGITQSPKYLFRKEGQNVTLSCEQNLNHDAMYWYRQDPGQGLRLIYYSQIVNDFQKGDIAEGYSVSREKKESFPLTVTSAQKNPTAFYLCASSIWSGLRETEAFFGQGTRLTVV.

In this sample, this clone turned up once. Mismatch with germline at one junction end may stem from a read error. The chain recombines TRBV7-7 with TRBJ2-2; D might be TRBD1 (5 bases). CDR3 length: 14 amino acids. Germline loops: CDR1 SSHAT, CDR2 FNYEAQ (reference sequence). CDR3 residues: CASSQDRNTGELFF. The CDR3 DNA reads as TGTGCTAGCAGCCAAGACAGGAACACCGGGGAGCTGTTTTTT.

This rearrangement joins TRBV7-9 to TRBJ2-2; 8 bases are shared with TRBD2. The V gene end was trimmed by 3 bases and the J gene end by 4 bases; junction bases not matched to a gene: 10. The CDR3 contains 17 residues. CDR1 is SEHNR and CDR2 is FQNEAQ in the germline V gene (reference sequence). The CDR3 nucleotides read TGTGCCAGCAGCTTCGTACCGGGACTAGAGGCCACCGGGGAGCTGTTTTTT. This codes for CASSFVPGLEATGELFF.

The rearrangement links TRBV27 to TRBJ2-7; TRBD1 or TRBD2 may be the D gene (5 bases each). V was clipped by 6 bases and J by 0 bases, with 18 bases between them. Per the germline V gene, CDR1 is MNHEY and CDR2 is SMNVEV (reference sequence). There are 16 residues in the CDR3. CDR3 sequence (DNA): TGTGCCAGCAGAGGACTGGTGGGGCCCACCTCCTACGAGCAGTACTTC. Protein sequence: CASRGLVGPTSYEQYF.

This chain joins TRBV6-6 and TRBJ1-5, with unresolved D. This CDR3 spans 14 amino acids. CDR1 is MNHNY, CDR2 SVGAGI, per germline (reference sequence). Trimming removed 5 bases at V and 1 base at J, with 9 bases between. The CDR3 sequence: CASSRQQSNQPQHF. The CDR3 coding sequence is TGTGCCAGCAGTCGCCAACAGAGCAATCAGCCCCAGCATTTT.

Of note for this clone: The sample has other DNA sequences that encode this CDR3 too. The CDR3 loop is CASSYLNTEAFF. The CDR3 coding sequence is TGTGCCAGCAGTTACCTGAACACTGAAGCTTTCTTT. The rearrangement links TRBV6-6 to TRBJ1-1; D ambiguous. Looked up from germline, CDR1 is MNHNY and CDR2 is SVGAGI (reference sequence). The CDR3 extends over 12 amino acids. V shed 2 bases and J shed 0 bases, with 1 base lying between them.

The gene calls are TRBV10-3 and TRBJ2-7, with 16 bases lining up with TRBD2. V was clipped by 3 bases and J by 1 base; unmatched bases: 3. CDR1 and CDR2 from the germline V gene are ENHRY and SYGVKD. There are 17 residues in the CDR3. The CDR3, as DNA: TGTGCCATCAGTGAAGGGACTAGCGGGAGGGGATCCTACGAGCAGTACTTC. Translation gives CAISEGTSGRGSYEQYF.

A remark on this clone: Other DNA sequences within the sample encode an identical CDR3. CDR3 in amino acids: CSAREGYEQYF. CDR3 sequence (DNA): TGCAGTGCTAGGGAAGGCTACGAGCAGTACTTC. The rearrangement uses TRBV20-1 and TRBJ2-7; D is unclear. V lost 3 bases and J 3 bases, leaving 6 bases between the germline ends. CDR1 is DFQATT, CDR2 SNEGSKA, per germline (reference sequence). The CDR3 is 11 amino acids.